Listed below are T cell receptor beta chains from one sample, sequenced in a study of T cell responses to AZD1222 COVID-19 vaccine. The repertoire was sequenced with immunoSEQ multiplex PCR; TCRdb's copy has only in-frame clones and lacks some. Of 100,000 or so clones in the sample, around 82% were seen once. This sample comprised peripheral blood, obtained on day 0 of AZD1222 vaccination. The receptors originated from an adult in good health. Both conserved end residues are part of each CDR3. The order of the fields is J gene, V gene, CDR3 protein.

TRBJ1-4	TRBV6-2/TRBV6-3	CASSDQGARTNEKLFF
TRBJ1-3	TRBV3-1/TRBV3-2	CATTPSSGNTIYF
TRBJ2-2	TRBV14	CASRQGLTNTGELFF
TRBJ2-2	TRBV5-8	CAVWTVNTGELFF
TRBJ2-7	TRBV28	CASSSSPPRNYEQYF
TRBJ1-5	TRBV5-8	CASSGGWLGSRQPQHF
TRBJ1-3	TRBV3-1/TRBV3-2	CASSRQGAVANTIYF
TRBJ1-2	TRBV29-1	CITVGQGAGGYTF
TRBJ1-1	TRBV19	CASSLVGGGAEAFF
TRBJ1-1	TRBV7-9	CASSQDRFVTEAFF
TRBJ2-5	TRBV27	CASSSANGETQYF
TRBJ2-7	TRBV27	CASSFGGRGEQYF
TRBJ1-1	TRBV3-1/TRBV3-2	CASSSRDKGTEAFF
TRBJ1-3	TRBV10-3	CAVRPNIITSGNTIYF
TRBJ2-1	TRBV9	CASSVAPSGGAGDNEQFF
TRBJ1-3	TRBV7-2	CASSLRPKDTIYF
TRBJ2-3	TRBV10-3	CAISTTTDTQYF
TRBJ2-6	TRBV7-2	CASSLQGQPRGANVLTF
TRBJ2-1	TRBV27	CASRQREGLNEQFF
TRBJ1-6	TRBV6-5	CASTQLGSYNSPLHF
TRBJ2-4	TRBV7-2	CASSLAGQINIQYF
TRBJ2-2	TRBV7-2	CASSFIAGGGGELFF
TRBJ1-2	TRBV28	CASSGSVYGYTF
TRBJ1-1	TRBV28	CASSWADKGAFF
TRBJ1-5	TRBV5-1	CASSRDLNQPQHF
TRBJ1-1	TRBV14	CASSQNRGSEAFF
TRBJ1-5	TRBV12-5	CASGLVTSGTGAAYSNQPQHF
TRBJ1-1	TRBV6-5	CASSYVGADTEAFF
TRBJ1-4	TRBV21-1	CASSKRGLSEKLFF
TRBJ2-3	TRBV9	CASSVEMGWDTQYF
TRBJ2-2	TRBV28	CASSLRSWNTGELFF
TRBJ1-1	TRBV18	CASSATGNTEAFF
TRBJ1-2	TRBV6-1	CASSGRGAGGLYGYTF
TRBJ1-6	TRBV6-5	CASSTPVGYNSPLHF
TRBJ2-1	TRBV19	CASSPHADRNEQFF
TRBJ1-4	TRBV29-1	CSVDAGTGTEKLFF
TRBJ1-1	TRBV19	CASRQRTAMNTEAFF
TRBJ2-1	TRBV28	CASSFGGVGNEQFF
TRBJ2-1	TRBV5-1	CASSLSGTSGSEQFF
TRBJ1-1	TRBV10-3	CAIRDQGDTEAFF
TRBJ2-1	TRBV12-3/TRBV12-4	CASRTTVEQFF
TRBJ1-6	TRBV4-3	CASSQTDVNNSPLHF
TRBJ2-6	TRBV4-3	CASSLEFRSGANVLTF
TRBJ1-3	TRBV6-1	CASSDPTKSGNTIYF
TRBJ1-2	TRBV4-3	CASSPGTKGGYTF